Presented here are 32 T cell receptor beta chains from one specimen sequenced in a study of control samples from healthy donors and cancer patients. Profiled with immunoSEQ multiplex PCR; TCRdb holds only in-frame clones, not every one. The table includes about 270,000 clones, over 75% detected once. The sequenced sample consisted of PBMCs. Every receptor here comes from an older woman with lung cancer.

The chain recombines TRBV9 with TRBJ2-5, with TRBD2 matching over 13 bases. Germline CDR1 SGDLS, CDR2 YYNGEE. CDR3 length equals 16 residues. The J segment lost 0 bases and the V segment lost 3 bases, leaving 2 bases of the junction unmatched. The CDR3 reads CASSAGTSGDQETQYF. The DNA of the CDR3 is TGTGCCAGCAGCGCCGGGACTAGCGGGGACCAAGAGACCCAGTACTTC.

The chain carries TRBV4-1 and TRBJ2-3; D unclear. CDR3 length equals 16 residues. Trimming removed 6 bases at V and 4 bases at J, with 20 bases between. Germline CDR1 reads MGHRA; CDR2 reads YSYEKL. CDR3 bases: TGCGCCAGCAGTCGGTTGGACCTCTTCGTGTCAGATACGCAGTATTTT. Its translation is CASSRLDLFVSDTQYF.

This clone has just a few counts. The chain combines TRBV5-1 with TRBJ2-1; 9 nucleotides line up with TRBD1. Trimming removed 4 bases from V and 3 bases from J; junction bases left unmatched: 5. The germline gives CDR1 SGHRS, CDR2 YFSETQ. This CDR3 has 15 residues. For the CDR3, the DNA is TGCGCCAGCAGCGTTACGACAGGGGGCTACAATGAGCAGTTCTTC. It encodes CASSVTTGGYNEQFF.

The V call is TRBV5-5, the J call TRBJ2-3; 8 bases are shared with TRBD1. CDR3 length equals 16 residues. Per germline, CDR1 SGHKS and CDR2 YYEKEE (reference sequence). V lost 1 base and J lost 0; bases outside the gene matches: 4. In DNA form, the CDR3 reads TGTGCCAGCAGCTTGAGGCCAGGGGGCAGCACAGATACGCAGTATTTT. Translated, it gives CASSLRPGGSTDTQYF. The entire variable domain, with the rest obtained from reference TRBV5-5 and TRBJ2-3, is as follows: DAGVTQSPTHLIKTRGQQVTLRCSPISGHKSVSWYQQVLGQGPQFIFQYYEKEERGRGNFPDRFSARQFPNYSSELNVNALLLGDSALYLCASSLRPGGSTDTQYFGPGTRLTVL.

The chain is built from TRBV5-1 and TRBJ2-1; 12 bases align to TRBD2. The CDR3 consists of 18 residues. J gave up 6 bases and V 0 bases, and 10 bases lay outside the gene matches. CDR1 and CDR2 (germline): SGHRS, YFSETQ. CDR3 loop: CASSLALAGGSSRNEQFF. The CDR3 coding sequence is TGCGCCAGCAGCTTGGCACTAGCGGGGGGATCCTCCCGCAATGAGCAGTTCTTC.

The V and J genes are TRBV5-1 and TRBJ2-1; 7 nucleotides align to TRBD1. The CDR3 extends over 14 amino acids. Germline CDR1 reads SGHRS; CDR2 reads YFSETQ. V was pared by 4 bases and J by 7 bases, with 8 bases of the junction left unmatched. CDR3: CASSAGTVGNEQFF. As DNA, the CDR3 is TGCGCCAGCAGCGCCGGGACAGTGGGGAATGAGCAGTTCTTC.

The chain uses TRBV20-1 and TRBJ2-1; D is uncertain. The CDR3 length is 11 residues. V gave up 8 bases and J gave up 12 bases, with 17 bases separating them. Germline values: CDR1 DFQATT, CDR2 SNEGSKA (reference sequence). The CDR3 DNA sequence: TGCAGTACCAAGGGTAATAAAGGGCAGTTCTTC. Residues: CSTKGNKGQFF.

The chain recombines TRBV5-5 with TRBJ2-3; 7 bases are shared with TRBD2. Germline V gene lookup returns CDR1 SGHKS and CDR2 YYEKEE (reference sequence). The CDR3 extends over 17 amino acids. The V and J ends lost 0 bases and 1 base, in that order; junction bases with no gene match: 8. The DNA for the CDR3 is TGTGCCAGCAGCTTGGCTTGGTGGGCGGGGGGCACAGATACGCAGTATTTT. Protein: CASSLAWWAGGTDTQYF.

V is TRBV7-3 and J is TRBJ2-1; D unclear. V lost 4 bases, J lost 6 bases, and 10 bases lay in between. The germline V gene has CDR1 SGHTA and CDR2 FQGTGA. This CDR3 spans 13 amino acids. CDR3: CASSSFTVNEQFF. The CDR3 DNA sequence: TGTGCCAGCAGCTCGTTTACAGTCAATGAGCAGTTCTTC.

The rearrangement uses TRBV12-3 or TRBV12-4 and TRBJ1-2; D possibly corresponds to TRBD1 (6 bases). This CDR3 is built from 12 residues. Trimming took 9 bases from V and 7 from J, leaving 15 bases between them. The CDR3 DNA reads as TGTGCCAGTGCGGGGGGCGAACGTGGCTACACCTTC. Residues: CASAGGERGYTF.

A single count supports this clone. This chain links TRBV21-1 with TRBJ2-7. TRBV21-1 is tagged as a pseudogene. This CDR3 contains 13 residues. The DNA for the CDR3 is TGTGCCAGCAGCAGCTGCCTCTCCTACGAGCAGTACTTC. Its protein is CASSSCLSYEQYF.

The V gene is TRBV9, the J gene TRBJ1-2; D gene uncertain. With 4 bases removed from V and 3 bases from J, the gap between germline ends came to 10 bases. The CDR3 is 13 amino acids. Germline CDR1 SGDLS, CDR2 YYNGEE. In DNA, the CDR3 is TGTGCCAGCAGCTCCATTGGTTACTATGGCTACACCTTC. Amino acid sequence: CASSSIGYYGYTF.

This clone has just a few counts. V gene TRBV6-1 combines with J gene TRBJ2-7; D uncertain. This CDR3 region has 14 residues. The V end lost 1 base, the J end lost 3 bases, and 10 bases lay between the germline ends. Germline CDR1 MNHNS, CDR2 SASEGT. This chain's CDR3 is CASSEVAGYYEQYF. The CDR3 DNA sequence: TGTGCCAGCAGTGAAGTTGCAGGTTACTACGAGCAGTACTTC.

The CDR3 reads CASSQSPTGYSGANVLTF. The CDR3 DNA is TGCGCCAGCAGCCAGAGCCCGACAGGCTACTCTGGGGCCAACGTCCTGACTTTC. The J gene is TRBJ2-6, the V gene TRBV4-1; a possible D gene is TRBD1 (6 bases). Germline V gene sequence: CDR1 MGHRA, CDR2 YSYEKL. V lost 3 bases to trimming and J lost 0 bases, with 15 bases between them. There are 18 residues in the CDR3.

The rearrangement links TRBV3-1 (or the pseudogene TRBV3-2) to TRBJ1-1, with a possible D match to TRBD1 (5 bases). V lost 1 base and J 0 bases, leaving 9 bases between the germline ends. The CDR3 loop spans 15 amino acids. Germline lookup yields CDR1 LGHDT and CDR2 YNNKEL (reference sequence). The CDR3 nucleotides read TGTGCCAGCAGCCAAGTGGGACGTATGAACACTGAAGCTTTCTTT. This encodes CASSQVGRMNTEAFF.

This clone was observed a handful of times. The CDR3 is CASSLDLAGGTDTQYF. Here the CDR3 DNA reads TGTGCCAGCAGTTTAGACCTAGCGGGTGGGACAGATACGCAGTATTTT. V and J are TRBV28 and TRBJ2-3, with 8 bases that match TRBD2. CDR1 and CDR2 from the germline V gene are MDHEN and SYDVKM. The CDR3 contains 16 residues. After removal of 2 bases from V and 3 bases from J, the junction contained 7 bases not matched to a gene.

The chain couples TRBV18 to TRBJ1-5, with 7 bases identical to TRBD1. CDR1 KGHSH and CDR2 LQKENI come from the germline V gene. The CDR3 sequence is 17 residues long. V lost 3 bases, J lost 0 bases, and 8 bases stayed unmatched. In DNA form, the CDR3 reads TGTGCCAGCTCACCTGACAGGGCTCGAGATAGCAATCAGCCCCAGCATTTT. This codes for CASSPDRARDSNQPQHF.

This chain joins TRBV6-5 and TRBJ1-2; TRBD1 is a possible D gene (6 bases). Trimming took 7 bases from V and 6 from J, leaving 18 bases between them. The CDR3 covers 14 residues. Per the germline V gene, CDR1 is MNHEY and CDR2 is SVGAGI. CDR3 sequence: CASIPGGQGNGYTF. The CDR3 nucleotides are TGTGCCAGCATCCCGGGGGGGCAGGGGAATGGCTACACCTTC.

This clone was seen only a few times. The chain recombines TRBV5-1 with TRBJ2-2; D gene uncertain. V lost 0 bases and J 6 bases, leaving 12 bases between the germline ends. CDR1 is SGHRS and CDR2 is YFSETQ in the germline V gene. The CDR3 runs 15 residues. The CDR3 DNA reads TGCGCCAGCAGCTTGGCCGGAGAACGGGCCGGGGAGCTGTTTTTT. Protein product: CASSLAGERAGELFF.

The chain has TRBV27 and TRBJ2-1; TRBD1 aligns across 12 bases. CDR1 and CDR2 (germline): MNHEY, SMNVEV (reference sequence). This CDR3 is built from 14 residues. The V gene end was trimmed by 4 bases and the J gene end by 9 bases; junction bases not matched to a gene: 4. The CDR3, as DNA: TGTGCCAGCAGTTCTGGGACAGGGGGCGGTGAGCAGTTCTTC. It is translated as CASSSGTGGGEQFF.

In its sample, this clone was seen a few times. The gene calls are TRBV29-1 and TRBJ2-3, with 10 bases lining up with TRBD2. This CDR3 has 13 amino acids. Germline CDR1 and CDR2: SQVTM and ANQGSEA. CDR3: CGSGLAFSDTQYF. CDR3 bases: TGCGGGTCGGGACTAGCGTTTTCAGATACGCAGTATTTT.

V is TRBV2 and J is TRBJ2-1, with D perhaps TRBD2 (5 bases). The CDR3 contains 12 residues. Germline lookup yields CDR1 SNHLY and CDR2 FYNNEI. Trimming removed 3 bases from V and 13 bases from J, with 13 bases in between. The CDR3 region has the DNA TGTGCCAGCAGTGAGGACTTCGTGATACAGTTCTTC. This gives the protein CASSEDFVIQFF.

The V gene is TRBV1, the J gene TRBJ1-4. TRBV1 is a listed pseudogene. CDR3 length: 13 amino acids. The CDR3, as DNA: TGCACCAGCAGCCAAGTTCAAGGTGAAAAACTGTTTTTT. This codes for CTSSQVQGEKLFF.

The count of this clone is one. The chain uses TRBV30 and TRBJ1-5; tentative D call: TRBD1 (5 bases). The CDR3 runs 13 residues. Trimming shortened V by 0 bases and J by 9 bases, and 12 bases separated the two germline ends. Germline lookup yields CDR1 GTSNPN and CDR2 SVGIG (reference sequence). In DNA form, the CDR3 reads TGTGCCTGGAGTGTTCGAGAGAGGGGGCCCCAGCATTTT. Translation gives CAWSVRERGPQHF.

This clone came up a few times. CDR3 sequence reads: CASSPTGTPEETQYF. The CDR3 nucleotides read TGTGCCAGCAGCCCAACCGGGACACCCGAAGAGACCCAGTACTTC. The chain is built from TRBV28 and TRBJ2-5; tentative D call: TRBD1 (6 bases). Germline CDR1 and CDR2: MDHEN and SYDVKM. This CDR3 is built from 15 residues. Trimming removed 6 bases at V and 3 bases at J, with 17 bases between.

This chain links TRBV3-1 (or the pseudogene TRBV3-2) with TRBJ1-2; D is undetermined. From germline, CDR1 is LGHDT and CDR2 YNNKEL (reference sequence). This CDR3 has 14 amino acids. The ends were cut back, 0 bases at V and 4 bases at J, with 9 bases in the middle. CDR3 protein: CASSQEIQLYGYTF. The CDR3 DNA reads as TGTGCCAGCAGCCAAGAGATTCAGCTCTATGGCTACACCTTC.

The chain uses TRBV2 and TRBJ2-7, with 12 nucleotides matching TRBD2. J was trimmed by 4 bases and V by 8 bases; bases with no gene match: 6. CDR1 is SNHLY and CDR2 is FYNNEI in the germline V gene. The CDR3 has 14 residues. The CDR3 bases are TGTGCCAGCGGGCTAGCGGGGGGGCCGTACGAGCAGTACTTC. It is translated as CASGLAGGPYEQYF.

The chain recombines TRBV6-5 with TRBJ2-5; no definite D call. Deletions cut 6 bases from V and 5 bases from J, with 7 bases between. CDR3 length equals 11 residues. The germline gives CDR1 MNHEY, CDR2 SVGAGI. As DNA, the CDR3 is TGTGCCAGCAGGGATGGCGAGACCCAGTACTTC. The encoded protein is CASRDGETQYF.

The chain carries TRBV5-1 and TRBJ2-2, with 13 positions matching TRBD2. The junction had 13 bases not matched to a gene; V was cut back by 6 bases and J by 5 bases. CDR1 is SGHRS and CDR2 is YFSETQ in the germline V gene. The CDR3 covers 18 residues. The CDR3 here is CASNSGGLAGDRTGELFF. DNA for the CDR3: TGCGCCAGCAATTCCGGAGGACTAGCGGGAGATCGGACCGGGGAGCTGTTTTTT.

This clone was observed a handful of times. This chain connects TRBV6-5 to TRBJ1-2; TRBD1 matches at 8 bases. Germline loops: CDR1 MNHEY, CDR2 SVGAGI. Unmatched junction bases numbered 6, after V lost 6 bases and J lost 6 bases. The CDR3 is 13 residues long. This CDR3 is CASRILTGDGYTF. Here the CDR3 DNA reads TGTGCCAGCAGGATTTTGACAGGGGATGGCTACACCTTC.

V gene TRBV6-5 combines with J gene TRBJ2-7; D is possibly TRBD1 (7 bases). Trimming left V 2 bases short and J 6 bases short, with 14 bases between. Germline V gene lookup returns CDR1 MNHEY and CDR2 SVGAGI. The CDR3 runs to 14 residues. Here the CDR3 reads CASSYGSGGSEQYF. DNA of the CDR3: TGTGCCAGCAGTTACGGATCAGGGGGGTCCGAGCAGTACTTC.

The rearrangement links TRBV21-1 to TRBJ2-5; the D call TRBD1 from the table was never checked on the DNA. TRBV21-1 is marked as a pseudogene. The CDR3 has 18 residues. CDR3 amino acids: CASSNLTGLTTVQETQYF. The CDR3 DNA follows: TGTGCCAGCAGCAACCTTACAGGGTTGACAACTGTACAAGAGACCCAGTACTTC.